A single sample is the source of the 20 T cell receptor beta chains below, sequenced in a study of shared clonotypes between healthy human individuals. The protocol was immunoSEQ multiplex PCR, while the TCRdb copy is restricted to in-frame clones and leaves out a portion. Here the sample spans some 900,000 clones, 60% to 85% being singletons. Input material: memory CD4+ T cells sorted from blood. This sample's subset: CD45RA-negative fraction. The origin of the receptors is a man aged 18 to 30 in good health.

This clone was observed a few times. Here the CDR3 reads CAISGGVYGYTF. The CDR3 DNA is TGTGCCATCAGTGGGGGAGTCTATGGCTACACCTTC. The chain couples TRBV10-3 to TRBJ1-2; no clear D. This CDR3 is built from 12 residues. The V end lost 4 bases, the J end lost 4 bases, and 7 bases lay between the germline ends. CDR1 and CDR2 (germline): ENHRY, SYGVKD.

This clone was picked up a small number of times. The J gene is TRBJ1-3, the V gene TRBV7-9; TRBD1 agrees at 7 bases. The germline V gene encodes CDR1 SEHNR and CDR2 FQNEAQ (reference sequence). J lost 3 bases, V lost 4 bases, and 6 bases had no gene match. The CDR3 consists of 15 residues. The CDR3 region is CASSYSRGIGNTIYF. The CDR3 DNA follows: TGTGCCAGCAGCTACTCCAGGGGGATTGGAAACACCATATATTTT.

The gene calls are TRBV29-1 and TRBJ2-1; D remains unclear. Germline-derived CDR1 and CDR2 are SQVTM and ANQGSEA. Trimming stripped 5 bases from V and 8 bases from J, with 10 bases between. This CDR3 has 11 amino acids. This CDR3 reads CSVRPGDEQFF. CDR3 bases: TGCAGCGTTCGCCCTGGGGATGAGCAGTTCTTC.

This clone was seen once. At one end, the junction sequence differs from germline, possibly due to a read error. The CDR3 sequence is CASSEASRDYISF. The CDR3 DNA reads as TGTGCCAGCAGTGAAGCCTCCCGGGACTATATTTCCTTC. The chain joins TRBV6-1 to TRBJ2-7; 7 positions agree with TRBD2. Looked up from germline, CDR1 is MNHNS and CDR2 is SASEGT. This CDR3 spans 13 amino acids.

The V and J genes are TRBV25-1 and TRBJ2-3, with 11 positions matching TRBD2. This CDR3 contains 18 residues. The J segment lost 0 bases and the V segment lost 4 bases, leaving 9 bases of the junction unmatched. Germline lookup yields CDR1 MGHDK and CDR2 SYGVNS. The CDR3 here is CASSGQHLAGGSTDTQYF. The DNA for the CDR3 is TGTGCCAGCAGTGGGCAACACCTAGCGGGGGGAAGCACAGATACGCAGTATTTT.

This chain links TRBV5-1 with TRBJ2-3; TRBD1 aligns across 7 bases. CDR3 size: 15 residues. The germline V gene encodes CDR1 SGHRS and CDR2 YFSETQ. Trimming at V came to 5 bases and at J to 2 bases, leaving 8 bases not matched to a gene. The CDR3 here is CASRGRDSLTDTQYF. The CDR3 DNA reads as TGCGCCAGCAGGGGCCGGGACAGCCTCACAGATACGCAGTATTTT. Drawing the rest from reference TRBV5-1 and TRBJ2-3, the complete variable domain is KAGVTQTPRYLIKTRGQQVTLSCSPISGHRSVSWYQQTPGQGLQFLFEYFSETQRNKGNFPGRFSGRQFSNSRSEMNVSTLELGDSALYLCASRGRDSLTDTQYFGPGTRLTVL.

J is TRBJ1-5 and V is TRBV6-1; D gene unclear. This CDR3 has 13 amino acids. With 3 bases removed from V and 15 bases from J, the gap between germline ends came to 18 bases. Germline V lookup: CDR1 MNHNS, CDR2 SASEGT. The CDR3 coding sequence is TGTGCCAGCAGTGATGGGTCTCGTTCTAATTGGCATTTT. Translated: CASSDGSRSNWHF.

The CDR3 coding sequence is TGTGCCAGCAGTTCGATTTTCGGGGGGGCTGGAACAGATACGCAGTATTTT. As protein: CASSSIFGGAGTDTQYF. The chain couples TRBV27 to TRBJ2-3, with 8 positions matching TRBD2. Germline CDR1 MNHEY, CDR2 SMNVEV (reference sequence). With V trimmed by 4 bases and J by 3 bases, 12 bases remained unmatched. The CDR3 loop spans 17 amino acids.

On this clone: The same CDR3 is also encoded by other DNA sequences in this sample. This chain uses TRBV2 with TRBJ2-7; D call uncertain. The CDR3 covers 11 residues. The germline V and J ends were trimmed by 6 bases and 0 bases, with 3 bases remaining between them. Germline V gives CDR1 SNHLY, CDR2 FYNNEI. The chain's CDR3 is CASSNSYEQYF. In DNA form, the CDR3 reads TGTGCCAGCAGCAACTCCTACGAGCAGTACTTC.

The J gene is TRBJ1-1, the V gene TRBV5-1, with TRBD1 identical over 9 bases. Germline lookup yields CDR1 SGHRS and CDR2 YFSETQ. There are 17 residues in the CDR3. V dropped 0 bases and J dropped 4; count of bases not matched to a gene: 10. The CDR3: CASSLAITGGVSTEAFF. The CDR3 nucleotides are TGCGCCAGCAGCTTGGCGATTACAGGGGGCGTGAGCACTGAAGCTTTCTTT.

This clone was counted only a few times. The chain uses TRBV4-1 and TRBJ1-2; D not resolved. Trimming shortened V by 3 bases and J by 0 bases, and 11 bases separated the two germline ends. CDR1 is MGHRA and CDR2 is YSYEKL in the germline V gene. This CDR3 is 15 amino acids long. CDR3 bases: TGCGCCAGCAGCCATGCCGACGGCACTAACTATGGCTACACCTTC. This translates into CASSHADGTNYGYTF.

Points on this clone: Other DNA sequences of this sample code for an identical CDR3. V is TRBV5-6 and J is TRBJ1-5; the D is unclear. Trimming removed 2 bases from V and 6 bases from J, with 9 bases in between. The CDR3 is 13 residues long. The V gene's germline CDR1 is SGHDT and CDR2 YYEEEE. CDR3 region: CASSFLGGQPQHF. CDR3 sequence (DNA): TGTGCCAGCAGCTTTTTGGGCGGTCAGCCCCAGCATTTT. Full variable domain (remainder filled in from reference TRBV5-6 and TRBJ1-5): DAGVTQSPTHLIKTRGQQVTLRCSPKSGHDTVSWYQQALGQGPQFIFQYYEEEERQRGNFPDRFSGHQFPNYSSELNVNALLLGDSALYLCASSFLGGQPQHFGDGTRLSIL.

The chain joins TRBV5-4 to TRBJ2-1; D is possibly TRBD2 (5 bases). The CDR3 contains 14 residues. Per the germline V gene, CDR1 is SGHNT and CDR2 is YYREEE (reference sequence). Trimming stripped 0 bases from V and 1 base from J, with 5 bases between. The CDR3 loop is CASSLGESYNEQFF. In DNA form, the CDR3 reads TGTGCCAGCAGCTTGGGGGAGTCCTACAATGAGCAGTTCTTC.

The chain employs TRBV5-6 and TRBJ1-3; a weak D match, TRBD1 (6 bases). The germline V gene has CDR1 SGHDT and CDR2 YYEEEE. Trimming pared 4 bases from V and 1 base from J, leaving 18 bases between. The CDR3 covers 17 residues. The CDR3 reads CASSGLRWGQSGNTIYF. The CDR3 region has the DNA TGTGCCAGCAGCGGCTTGCGGTGGGGGCAATCTGGAAACACCATATATTTT.

A note on this clone: Sequence at one end of the junction differs from germline and may be a read error. The chain uses TRBV7-7 and TRBJ1-1; no reliable D call. Germline V lookup: CDR1 SSHAT, CDR2 FNYEAQ (reference sequence). The CDR3 is 12 amino acids. The CDR3: CASSLGSTEAFF. DNA of the CDR3: TGTGCTAGCAGCTTAGGGTCGACTGAAGCTTTCTTT.

V usage is TRBV7-2 and J usage is TRBJ2-5; D not certain. Between the trimmed V and J ends, which lost 5 bases and 6 bases, there was a span of 13 bases. The V gene's germline CDR1 is SGHTA and CDR2 FQGNSA. The CDR3 spans 13 residues. The CDR3 nucleotides are TGTGCCAGCAGCGCAAATTGGGGAAAGACCCAGTACTTC. Translated, it gives CASSANWGKTQYF.

The chain joins TRBV19 to TRBJ2-3; TRBD2 matches 7 bases. V lost 4 bases to trimming and J lost 0 bases; unmatched junction nucleotides: 4. The CDR3 totals 15 residues. Germline V gene sequence: CDR1 LNHDA, CDR2 SQIVND (reference sequence). The CDR3: CASSTVAGSTDTQYF. CDR3 sequence (DNA): TGTGCCAGTAGTACCGTAGCGGGTAGCACAGATACGCAGTATTTT.

The V and J genes are TRBV5-5 and TRBJ2-7; TRBD2 aligns across 10 bases. Germline CDR1 is SGHKS and CDR2 is YYEKEE (reference sequence). The CDR3 covers 14 residues. The junction had 9 bases not matched to a gene; V was cut back by 5 bases and J by 7 bases. CDR3 nucleotides: TGTGCCAGCAGGCCGGGACTAGCGTTGTGGGAGCAGTACTTC. Its protein is CASRPGLALWEQYF.

J is TRBJ1-3 and V is TRBV9, with 10 positions matching TRBD1. Germline V gene sequence: CDR1 SGDLS, CDR2 YYNGEE. V was clipped by 0 bases and J by 3 bases; unmatched bases: 3. There are 16 residues in the CDR3. The CDR3 DNA is TGTGCCAGCAGCGTAGCCGACAGGGGGCTTGGAAACACCATATATTTT. Residues: CASSVADRGLGNTIYF.

The chain employs TRBV6-6 and TRBJ2-5; TRBD2 agrees at 9 bases. There are 13 residues in the CDR3. Germline V CDR1 and CDR2: MNHNY, SVGAGI (reference sequence). After removal of 10 bases from V and 5 bases from J, the junction contained 8 bases not matched to a gene. The CDR3 DNA sequence: TGTGCCATCGCAGGGACTAGCTCGGAGACCCAGTACTTC. Protein: CAIAGTSSETQYF.